This passage covers 5 T cell receptor beta chains from one sample sequenced in a study of response to subunit inactivated influenza vaccine. MiXCR was run by TCRdb on the RT-PCR reads, yielding one entry per CDR3 protein. The repertoire consists of about 480,000 distinct CDR3 sequences, with 25% occurring once and the leading ten covering less than 2.5%. This material consisted of CD4+ T cells sorted from PBMCs, taken about 5 days after vaccination. Receptor source: a man aged 45-65 years who received an inactivated influenza vaccine.

The rearrangement joins TRBV20-1 to TRBJ2-3; no clear D gene. Germline-derived CDR1 and CDR2 are DFQATT and SNEGSKA (reference sequence). There are 15 residues in the CDR3. V gave up 1 base and J gave up 4 bases, with 15 bases separating them. Here the CDR3 DNA reads TGCAGTGCTAGAGGCAGTAATTCGTTGTCAGATACGCAGTATTTT. This gives the protein CSARGSNSLSDTQYF.

This clonotype was counted at least ten times. V and J are TRBV5-5 and TRBJ2-1, with 10 positions matching TRBD1. Germline-derived CDR1 and CDR2 are SGHKS and YYEKEE (reference sequence). The CDR3 covers 13 residues. The V segment lost 4 bases and the J segment 12 bases; nucleotides outside the gene matches: 7. The DNA of the CDR3 is TGTGCCAGCAGCGGGACAGGGGTCGGGGTGCAGTTCTTC. Translation: CASSGTGVGVQFF.

The table lists this clonotype with a few counts. The chain carries TRBV29-1 and TRBJ2-1, with D uncertain. The CDR3 is 11 amino acids. Deletions cut 3 bases from V and 8 bases from J, with 8 bases between. Germline CDR1 reads SQVTM; CDR2 reads ANQGSEA. The CDR3 here is CSVDGWDEQFF. As DNA, the CDR3 is TGCAGCGTTGATGGCTGGGATGAGCAGTTCTTC.

This clonotype was observed a few times. The chain's CDR3 is CASSGQGDLDTQYF. As DNA, the CDR3 is TGCGCCAGCAGCGGACAGGGTGATCTAGATACGCAGTATTTT. The V and J genes are TRBV4-1 and TRBJ2-3; 8 bases fit TRBD1. Germline CDR1 reads MGHRA; CDR2 reads YSYEKL. This CDR3 is built from 14 residues. With 5 bases clipped from V and 5 bases from J, the junction kept 6 bases outside the gene matches.

V gene TRBV10-3 combines with J gene TRBJ2-1, with TRBD2 matching 7 bases. The CDR3 is made up of 15 amino acids. Losses at the gene ends were 8 bases for V and 4 bases for J; bases not matched to a gene: 11. The germline V gene has CDR1 ENHRY and CDR2 SYGVKD. The CDR3 is CAISATLAEYNEQFF. CDR3 DNA sequence: TGTGCCATCTCGGCGACGCTAGCGGAGTACAATGAGCAGTTCTTC.